This T cell receptor beta chain was retrieved from a study of beta chain features in type 1 diabetes. Reverse transcribing all isolated RNA meant expressed TCRB transcripts were sequenced. Only in-frame clones appear in the TCRdb table, and some are missing; sequencing was by immunoSEQ multiplex PCR. The table records some 240,000 clones, 16% of them present only once. V dropped 11 bases and J dropped 7; count of bases not matched to a gene: 10. The CDR3 runs 15 residues. Germline CDR1 LNHNV, CDR2 YYDKDF (reference sequence). In the case of this clone: The antigen is undetermined.

General study results and limits: There was a moderate but significant shortening of TCRB CDR3s in all four CD4+ subsets of Type 1 diabetes patients. Naive, central memory and regulatory TCRB repertoires appeared more similar among patients than healthy donors.

The chain links TRBV15 to TRBJ2-1, with 14 bases aligning to TRBD2. The receptor was isolated from a man aged 25 to 45 with type 1 diabetes. The specimen was naive CD4+ T cells from blood. Here the CDR3 reads CAARWGTSGSNEQFF. In nucleotides, the CDR3 is TGTGCCGCGCGTTGGGGGACTAGCGGGAGTAATGAGCAGTTCTTC.